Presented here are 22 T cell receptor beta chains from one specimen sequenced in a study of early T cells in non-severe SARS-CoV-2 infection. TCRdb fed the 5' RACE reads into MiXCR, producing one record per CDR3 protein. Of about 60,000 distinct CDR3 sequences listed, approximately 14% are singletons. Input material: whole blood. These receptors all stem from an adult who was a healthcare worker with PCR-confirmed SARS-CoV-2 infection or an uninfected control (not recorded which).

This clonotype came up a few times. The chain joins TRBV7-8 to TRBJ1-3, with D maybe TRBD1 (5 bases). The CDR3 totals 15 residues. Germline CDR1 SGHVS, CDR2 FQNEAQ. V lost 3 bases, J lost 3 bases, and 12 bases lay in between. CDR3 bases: TGTGCCAGCAGCTTGGATACAGGCTTTGGAAACACCATATATTTT. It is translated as CASSLDTGFGNTIYF.

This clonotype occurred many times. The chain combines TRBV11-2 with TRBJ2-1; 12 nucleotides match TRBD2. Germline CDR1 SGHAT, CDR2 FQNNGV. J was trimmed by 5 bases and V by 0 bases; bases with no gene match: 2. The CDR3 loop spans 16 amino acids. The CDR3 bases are TGTGCCAGCAGCTTAGATCCTAGCGGGGGGGACAATGAGCAGTTCTTC. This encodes CASSLDPSGGDNEQFF.

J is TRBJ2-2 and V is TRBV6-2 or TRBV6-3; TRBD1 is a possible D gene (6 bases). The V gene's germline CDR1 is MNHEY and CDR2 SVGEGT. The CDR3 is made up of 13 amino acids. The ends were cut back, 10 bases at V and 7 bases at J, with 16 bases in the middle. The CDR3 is CANSGARGGELFF. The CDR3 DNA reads TGTGCCAATTCAGGGGCGAGAGGCGGGGAGCTGTTTTTT.

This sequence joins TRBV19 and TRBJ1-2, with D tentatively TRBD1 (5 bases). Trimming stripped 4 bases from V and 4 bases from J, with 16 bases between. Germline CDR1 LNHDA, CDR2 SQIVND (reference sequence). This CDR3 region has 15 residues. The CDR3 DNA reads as TGTGCCAGTAGTACCGACAGCTTCTTATTCTATGGCTACACCTTC. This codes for CASSTDSFLFYGYTF. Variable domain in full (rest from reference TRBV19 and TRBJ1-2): DGGITQSPKYLFRKEGQNVTLSCEQNLNHDAMYWYRQDPGQGLRLIYYSQIVNDFQKGDIAEGYSVSREKKESFPLTVTSAQKNPTAFYLCASSTDSFLFYGYTFGSGTRLTVV.

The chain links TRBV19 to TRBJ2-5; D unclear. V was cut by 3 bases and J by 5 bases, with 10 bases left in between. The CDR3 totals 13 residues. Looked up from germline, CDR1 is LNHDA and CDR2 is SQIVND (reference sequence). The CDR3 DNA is TGTGCCAGTAGTATGGCCCCGAGGGAGACCCAGTACTTC. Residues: CASSMAPRETQYF.

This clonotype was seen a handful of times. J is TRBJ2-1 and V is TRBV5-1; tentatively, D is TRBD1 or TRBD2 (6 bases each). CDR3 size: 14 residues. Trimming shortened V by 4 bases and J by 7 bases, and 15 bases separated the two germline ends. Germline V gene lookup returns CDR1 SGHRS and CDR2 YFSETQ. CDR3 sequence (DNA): TGCGCCAGCAGCCCGTCGGGGGCAAGGAATGAGCAGTTCTTC. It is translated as CASSPSGARNEQFF. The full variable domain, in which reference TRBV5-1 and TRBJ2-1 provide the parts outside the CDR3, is KAGVTQTPRYLIKTRGQQVTLSCSPISGHRSVSWYQQTPGQGLQFLFEYFSETQRNKGNFPGRFSGRQFSNSRSEMNVSTLELGDSALYLCASSPSGARNEQFFGPGTRLTVL.

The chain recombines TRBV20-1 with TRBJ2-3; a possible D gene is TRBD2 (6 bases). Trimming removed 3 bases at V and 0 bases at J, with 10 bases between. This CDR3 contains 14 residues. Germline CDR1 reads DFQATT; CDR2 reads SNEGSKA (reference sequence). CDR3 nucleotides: TGCAGTGCTAGGGACGGGAGAAGCACAGATACGCAGTATTTT. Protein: CSARDGRSTDTQYF.

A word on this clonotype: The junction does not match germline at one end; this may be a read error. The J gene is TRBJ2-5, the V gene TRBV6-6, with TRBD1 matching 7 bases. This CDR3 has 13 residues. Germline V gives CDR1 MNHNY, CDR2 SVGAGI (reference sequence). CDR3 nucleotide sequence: TGTGTCAGCAAGACAGGGAGTAGGGAGACCCAGTACTTC. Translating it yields CVSKTGSRETQYF.

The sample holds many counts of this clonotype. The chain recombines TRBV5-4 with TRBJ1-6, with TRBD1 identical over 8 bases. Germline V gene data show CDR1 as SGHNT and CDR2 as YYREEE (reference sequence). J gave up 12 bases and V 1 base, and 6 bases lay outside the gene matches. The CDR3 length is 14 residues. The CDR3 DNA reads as TGTGCCAGCAGCTTGCCCGGACAGGGTTTACCCCTCCACTTT. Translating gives CASSLPGQGLPLHF.

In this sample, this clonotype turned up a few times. The CDR3 DNA is TGCAGCGTTTACGATGGCGGCTACACCTTC. Its protein is CSVYDGGYTF. The chain carries TRBV29-1 and TRBJ1-2, with D hard to call. Trimming left V 5 bases short and J 8 bases short, with 9 bases between. The CDR3 is made up of 10 amino acids. Per the germline V gene, CDR1 is SQVTM and CDR2 is ANQGSEA.

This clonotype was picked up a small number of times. DNA of the CDR3: TGCGCCAGCAGCCAAGATGGAGACCGGGCCACTGAAGCTTTCTTT. Encoded protein: CASSQDGDRATEAFF. The chain links TRBV4-3 to TRBJ1-1; D remains unclear. Germline V CDR1 and CDR2: LGHNA, YSLEER. The CDR3 is 15 residues long. The V gene lost 0 bases and the J gene lost 4 bases, with 12 bases spanning the gap.

CDR3 bases: TGTGCCAGCAGTGAAGGTGCTAGCGGGGGGTTCTACGAGCAGTACTTC. Its translation is CASSEGASGGFYEQYF. The rearrangement links TRBV6-1 to TRBJ2-7, with 11 bases aligning to TRBD2. V shed 1 base, J shed 3 bases, and the junction held 5 bases outside the gene matches. This CDR3 is built from 16 residues. The germline gives CDR1 MNHNS, CDR2 SASEGT.

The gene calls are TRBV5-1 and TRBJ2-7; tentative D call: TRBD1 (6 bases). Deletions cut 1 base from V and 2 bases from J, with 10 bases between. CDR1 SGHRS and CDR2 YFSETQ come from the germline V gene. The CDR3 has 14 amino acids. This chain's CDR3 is CASSLTGHPYEQYF. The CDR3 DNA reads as TGCGCCAGCAGCTTGACAGGGCACCCCTACGAGCAGTACTTC.

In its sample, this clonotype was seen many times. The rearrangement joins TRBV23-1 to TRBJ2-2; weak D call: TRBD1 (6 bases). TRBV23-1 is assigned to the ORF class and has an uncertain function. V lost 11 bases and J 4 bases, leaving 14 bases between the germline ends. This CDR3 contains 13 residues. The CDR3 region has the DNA TGCGCCGCCCAGGGGTATACCACCGGGGAGCTGTTTTTT. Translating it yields CAAQGYTTGELFF.

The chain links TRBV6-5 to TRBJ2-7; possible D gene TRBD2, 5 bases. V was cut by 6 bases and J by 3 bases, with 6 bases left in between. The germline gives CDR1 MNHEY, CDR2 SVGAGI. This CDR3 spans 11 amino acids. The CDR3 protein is CASRRGYEQYF. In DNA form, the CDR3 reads TGTGCCAGCAGACGGGGCTACGAGCAGTACTTC.

DNA for the CDR3: TGTGCCAGCAGTACTTATAGGTCGGAAGAGCAGTTCTTC. Its protein product is CASSTYRSEEQFF. J is TRBJ2-1 and V is TRBV27; D gene uncertain. The CDR3 has 13 amino acids. The V end lost 5 bases, the J end lost 10 bases, and 15 bases lay between the germline ends. Germline CDR1 reads MNHEY; CDR2 reads SMNVEV (reference sequence).

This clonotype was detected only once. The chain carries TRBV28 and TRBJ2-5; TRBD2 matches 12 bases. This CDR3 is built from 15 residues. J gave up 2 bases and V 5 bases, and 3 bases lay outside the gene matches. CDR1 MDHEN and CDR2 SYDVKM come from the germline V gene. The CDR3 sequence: CASSVTSGGQETQYF. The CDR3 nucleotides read TGTGCCAGCAGTGTAACTAGCGGGGGGCAAGAGACCCAGTACTTC.

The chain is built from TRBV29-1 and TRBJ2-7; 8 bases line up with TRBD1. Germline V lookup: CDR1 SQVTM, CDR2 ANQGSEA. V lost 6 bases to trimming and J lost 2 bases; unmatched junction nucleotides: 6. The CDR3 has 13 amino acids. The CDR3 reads CSVETGDTYEQYF. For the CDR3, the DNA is TGCAGCGTCGAGACAGGGGACACCTACGAGCAGTACTTC.

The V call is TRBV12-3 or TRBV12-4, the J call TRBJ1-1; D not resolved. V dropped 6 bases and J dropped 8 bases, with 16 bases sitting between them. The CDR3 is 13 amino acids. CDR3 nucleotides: TGTGCCAGCAGCAGAGGGCCTACCGGGGAAGCTTTCTTT. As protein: CASSRGPTGEAFF.

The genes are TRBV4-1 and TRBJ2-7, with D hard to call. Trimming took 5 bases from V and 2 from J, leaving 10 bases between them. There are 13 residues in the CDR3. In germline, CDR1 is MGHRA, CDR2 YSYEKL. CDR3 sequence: CASSTDTAYEQYF. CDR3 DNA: TGCGCCAGCAGCACAGACACAGCCTACGAGCAGTACTTC.

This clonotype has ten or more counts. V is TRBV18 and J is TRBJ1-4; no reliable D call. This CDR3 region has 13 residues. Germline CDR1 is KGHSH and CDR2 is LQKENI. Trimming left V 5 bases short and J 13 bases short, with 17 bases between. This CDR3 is CASSSDPLLGLFF. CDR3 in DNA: TGTGCCAGCTCATCGGACCCCCTGTTAGGACTGTTTTTT. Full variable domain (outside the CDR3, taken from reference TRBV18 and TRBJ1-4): NAGVMQNPRHLVRRRGQEARLRCSPMKGHSHVYWYRQLPEEGLKFMVYLQKENIIDESGMPKERFSAEFPKEGPSILRIQQVVRGDSAAYFCASSSDPLLGLFFGSGTQLSVL.

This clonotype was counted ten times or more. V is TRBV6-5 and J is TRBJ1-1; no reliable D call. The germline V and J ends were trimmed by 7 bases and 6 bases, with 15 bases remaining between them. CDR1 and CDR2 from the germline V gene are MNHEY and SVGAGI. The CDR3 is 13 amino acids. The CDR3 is CASTRAGGPEAFF. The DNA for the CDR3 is TGTGCCAGCACCCGCGCGGGTGGCCCTGAAGCTTTCTTT.